This T cell receptor (beta chain) is from a study of blood T cell repertoires in COVID-19. Looking at the study overall: PBMCs, B-cell-depleted T cells, or T cells were the source of the cDNA or gDNA that made up the material.

This clone has more than one count but fewer than ten. Per the original data handling: It was from reference gene primer amplification that nucleated cell counts were estimated. Clones were read by immunoSEQ multiplex PCR, and TCRdb kept only the in-frame ones, dropping some. V, J and clone size are those of that table, while D and trimming were read from the DNA. The table has 110,000 or so clones, roughly 88% seen once. The CDR3 extends over 14 amino acids. Germline V gene sequence: CDR1 SGHRS, CDR2 YFSETQ. V lost 4 bases to trimming and J lost 6 bases; unmatched junction nucleotides: 9. The chain uses TRBV5-1 and TRBJ2-7; TRBD1 agrees at 8 bases. The TCR comes from a woman in her 70s who had recovered from COVID-19. Sequences were obtained from peripheral blood. The CDR3, as DNA: TGCGCCAGCAGCGTGGGACAGGTTGAGGCCGAGCAGTACTTC. As protein: CASSVGQVEAEQYF.